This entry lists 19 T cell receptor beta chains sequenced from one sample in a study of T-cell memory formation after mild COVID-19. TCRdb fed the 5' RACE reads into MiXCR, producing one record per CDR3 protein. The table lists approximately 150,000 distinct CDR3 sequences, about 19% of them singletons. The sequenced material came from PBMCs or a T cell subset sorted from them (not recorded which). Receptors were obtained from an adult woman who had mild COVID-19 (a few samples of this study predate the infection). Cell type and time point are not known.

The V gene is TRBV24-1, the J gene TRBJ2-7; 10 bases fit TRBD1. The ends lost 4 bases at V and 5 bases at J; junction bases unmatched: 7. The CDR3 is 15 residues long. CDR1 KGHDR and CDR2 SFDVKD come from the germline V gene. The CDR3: CATSEPGQGINEQYF. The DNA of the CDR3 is TGTGCCACCAGTGAACCGGGACAGGGGATCAACGAGCAGTACTTC.

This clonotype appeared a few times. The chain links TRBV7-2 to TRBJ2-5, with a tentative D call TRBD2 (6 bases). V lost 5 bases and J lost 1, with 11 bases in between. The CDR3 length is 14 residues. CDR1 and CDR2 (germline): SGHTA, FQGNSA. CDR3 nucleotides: TGTGCCAGCAGCGAACCGGGACTCCAAGAGACCCAGTACTTC. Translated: CASSEPGLQETQYF.

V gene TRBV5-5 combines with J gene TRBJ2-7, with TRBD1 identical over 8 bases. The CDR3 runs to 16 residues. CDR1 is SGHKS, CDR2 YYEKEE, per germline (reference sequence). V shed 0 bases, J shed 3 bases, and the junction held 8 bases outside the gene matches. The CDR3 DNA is TGTGCCAGCAGCTTGGCCTGGACAGGGAGGAACTACGAGCAGTACTTC. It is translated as CASSLAWTGRNYEQYF.

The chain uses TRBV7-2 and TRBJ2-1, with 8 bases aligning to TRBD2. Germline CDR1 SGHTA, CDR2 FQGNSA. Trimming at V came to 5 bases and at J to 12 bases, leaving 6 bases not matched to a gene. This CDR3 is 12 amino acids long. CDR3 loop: CASSAAGGGQFF. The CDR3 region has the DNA TGTGCCAGCAGCGCCGCGGGGGGCGGGCAGTTCTTC.

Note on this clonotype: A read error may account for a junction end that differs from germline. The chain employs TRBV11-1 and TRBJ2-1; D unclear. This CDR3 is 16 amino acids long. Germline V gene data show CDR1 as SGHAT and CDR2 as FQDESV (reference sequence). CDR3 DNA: TGTGCCTGCAGCTTATCGCCAGCCGGCTCCTACAATGAGCAGTTCTTC. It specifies CACSLSPAGSYNEQFF. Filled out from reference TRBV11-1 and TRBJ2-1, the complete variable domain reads EAEVAQSPRYKITEKSQAVAFWCDPISGHATLYWYRQILGQGPELLVQFQDESVVDDSQLPKDRFSAERLKGVDSTLKIQPAELGDSAMYLCACSLSPAGSYNEQFFGPGTRLTVL.

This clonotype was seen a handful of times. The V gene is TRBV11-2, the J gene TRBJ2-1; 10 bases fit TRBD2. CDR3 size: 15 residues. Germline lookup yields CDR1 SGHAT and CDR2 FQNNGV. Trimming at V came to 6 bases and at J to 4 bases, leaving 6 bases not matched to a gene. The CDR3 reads CASRLLAGVYNEQFF. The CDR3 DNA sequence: TGTGCCAGCAGACTTCTAGCGGGAGTGTACAATGAGCAGTTCTTC.

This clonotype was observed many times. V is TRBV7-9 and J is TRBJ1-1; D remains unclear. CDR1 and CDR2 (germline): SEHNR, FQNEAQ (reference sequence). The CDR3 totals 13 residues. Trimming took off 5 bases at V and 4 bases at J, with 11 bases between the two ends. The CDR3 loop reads CASSPIKGTEAFF. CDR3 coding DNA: TGTGCCAGCAGCCCCATAAAGGGCACTGAAGCTTTCTTT.

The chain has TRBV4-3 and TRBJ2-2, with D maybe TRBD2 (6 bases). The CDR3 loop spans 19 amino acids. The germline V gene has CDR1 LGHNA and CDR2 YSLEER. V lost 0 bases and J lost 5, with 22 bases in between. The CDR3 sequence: CASSQELTGRELGTGELFF. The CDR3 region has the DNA TGCGCCAGCAGCCAAGAATTGACCGGTCGGGAGCTGGGGACCGGGGAGCTGTTTTTT.

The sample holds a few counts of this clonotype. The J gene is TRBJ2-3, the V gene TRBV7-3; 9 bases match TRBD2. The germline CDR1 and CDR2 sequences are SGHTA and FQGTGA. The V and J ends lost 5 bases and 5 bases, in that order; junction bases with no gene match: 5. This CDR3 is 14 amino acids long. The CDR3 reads CASSTGLAGDTQYF. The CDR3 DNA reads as TGTGCCAGCAGCACGGGACTAGCAGGAGATACGCAGTATTTT. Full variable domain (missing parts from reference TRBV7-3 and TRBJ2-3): GAGVSQTPSNKVTEKGKYVELRCDPISGHTALYWYRQSLGQGPEFLIYFQGTGAADDSGLPNDRFFAVRPEGSVSTLKIQRTERGDSAVYLCASSTGLAGDTQYFGPGTRLTVL.

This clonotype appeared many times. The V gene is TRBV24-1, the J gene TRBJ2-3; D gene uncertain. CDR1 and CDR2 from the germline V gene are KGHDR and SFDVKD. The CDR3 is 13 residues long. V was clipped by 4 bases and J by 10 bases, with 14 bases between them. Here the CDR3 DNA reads TGTGCCACCAGTGACGTCGCCCTTGCTGCGCAGTATTTT. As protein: CATSDVALAAQYF.

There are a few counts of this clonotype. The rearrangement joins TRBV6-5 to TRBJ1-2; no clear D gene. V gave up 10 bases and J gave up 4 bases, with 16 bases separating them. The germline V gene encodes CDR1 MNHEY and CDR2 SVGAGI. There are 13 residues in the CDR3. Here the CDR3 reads CATGEITGYGYTF. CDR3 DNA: TGTGCCACCGGGGAGATTACGGGCTATGGCTACACCTTC.

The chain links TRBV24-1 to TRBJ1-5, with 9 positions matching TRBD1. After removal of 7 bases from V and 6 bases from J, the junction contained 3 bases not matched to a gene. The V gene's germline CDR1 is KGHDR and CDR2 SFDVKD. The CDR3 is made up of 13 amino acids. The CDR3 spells CATSLTGGQPQHF. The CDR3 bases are TGTGCCACCAGCCTGACAGGGGGTCAGCCCCAGCATTTT.

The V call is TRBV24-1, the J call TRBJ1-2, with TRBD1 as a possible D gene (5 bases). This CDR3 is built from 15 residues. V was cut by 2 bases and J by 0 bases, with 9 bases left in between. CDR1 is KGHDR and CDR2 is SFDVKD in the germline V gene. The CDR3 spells CATSDSGGTNYGYTF. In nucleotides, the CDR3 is TGTGCCACCAGTGATTCCGGGGGGACTAACTATGGCTACACCTTC.

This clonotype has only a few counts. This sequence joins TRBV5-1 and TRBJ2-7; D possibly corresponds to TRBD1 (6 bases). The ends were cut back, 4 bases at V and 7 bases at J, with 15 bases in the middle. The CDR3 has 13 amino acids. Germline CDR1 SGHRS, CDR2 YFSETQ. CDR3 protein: CASSPTGSREQYF. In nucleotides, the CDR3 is TGCGCCAGCAGCCCAACAGGGTCGCGGGAGCAGTACTTC. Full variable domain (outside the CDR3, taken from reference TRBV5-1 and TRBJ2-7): KAGVTQTPRYLIKTRGQQVTLSCSPISGHRSVSWYQQTPGQGLQFLFEYFSETQRNKGNFPGRFSGRQFSNSRSEMNVSTLELGDSALYLCASSPTGSREQYFGPGTRLTVT.

CDR3 protein: CASSLVVARRSYNSPLHF. CDR3 bases: TGTGCCAGCAGCTTAGTTGTGGCCCGGAGGTCCTATAATTCACCCCTCCACTTT. This chain connects TRBV7-2 to TRBJ1-6; D is unresolved. Germline-derived CDR1 and CDR2 are SGHTA and FQGNSA. The germline V and J ends were trimmed by 1 base and 1 base, with 14 bases remaining between them. The CDR3 covers 18 residues.

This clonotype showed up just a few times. The CDR3 is CASRRTVPYEQYF. CDR3 sequence (DNA): TGTGCCAGCAGGAGGACAGTCCCCTACGAGCAGTACTTC. The V call is TRBV6-2 or TRBV6-3, the J call TRBJ2-7; possible D gene TRBD1, 6 bases. Trimming shortened V by 6 bases and J by 2 bases, and 11 bases separated the two germline ends. This CDR3 has 13 residues. Germline lookup yields CDR1 MNHEY and CDR2 SVGEGT.

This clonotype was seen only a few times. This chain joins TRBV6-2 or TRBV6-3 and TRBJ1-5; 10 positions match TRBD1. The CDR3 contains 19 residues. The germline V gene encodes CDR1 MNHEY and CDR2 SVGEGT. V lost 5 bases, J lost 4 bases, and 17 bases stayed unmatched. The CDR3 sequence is CASSRVPGQGSSRNQPQHF. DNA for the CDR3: TGTGCCAGCAGTCGCGTTCCGGGACAGGGGTCGTCGCGAAATCAGCCCCAGCATTTT.

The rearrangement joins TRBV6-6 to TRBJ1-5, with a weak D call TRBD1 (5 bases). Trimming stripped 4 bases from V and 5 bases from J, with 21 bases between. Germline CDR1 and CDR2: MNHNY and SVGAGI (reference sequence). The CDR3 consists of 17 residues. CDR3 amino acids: CASSSPFSRDVDQPQHF. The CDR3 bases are TGTGCCAGCAGTTCCCCATTTTCCAGGGACGTGGATCAGCCCCAGCATTTT.

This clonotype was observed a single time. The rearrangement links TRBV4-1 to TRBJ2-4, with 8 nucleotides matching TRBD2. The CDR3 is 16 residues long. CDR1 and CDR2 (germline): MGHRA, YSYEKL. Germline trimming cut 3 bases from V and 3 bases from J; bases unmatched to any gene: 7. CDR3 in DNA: TGCGCCAGCAGCCAGGGAAGCGGGGGAAGCAAAAACATTCAGTACTTC. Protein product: CASSQGSGGSKNIQYF.